One sample yielded the 30 T cell receptor beta chains listed below, sequenced in a study of control samples from healthy donors and cancer patients. Using immunoSEQ multiplex PCR, the repertoire was profiled, and TCRdb retains in-frame clones only, with some absent. The sample has around 120,000 clones, roughly 87% seen once. Sequences were obtained from blood. The source is a man between 35 and 55 years old in good health.

This clone was seen a few times. The CDR3 DNA follows: TGTGCCAGCAGTTACTCAGGGACCCAGTACTTC. Translation gives CASSYSGTQYF. The J gene is TRBJ2-5, the V gene TRBV12-3 or TRBV12-4; D call uncertain. Deletions cut 4 bases from V and 7 bases from J, with 7 bases between. The CDR3 runs 11 residues.

This chain links TRBV7-2 with TRBJ1-2; 7 bases align to TRBD1. The CDR3 has 14 amino acids. Unmatched junction bases numbered 8, after V lost 6 bases and J lost 4 bases. CDR1 SGHTA and CDR2 FQGNSA come from the germline V gene. This chain's CDR3 is CASRRDRRFYGYTF. The CDR3 nucleotides are TGTGCCAGCAGACGGGACAGACGGTTCTATGGCTACACCTTC.

The chain recombines TRBV5-6 with TRBJ1-1; D may be TRBD1 (6 bases). This CDR3 has 14 residues. CDR1 SGHDT and CDR2 YYEEEE come from the germline V gene. Trimming removed 1 base at V and 5 bases at J, with 12 bases between. The DNA for the CDR3 is TGTGCCAGCAGCTTGTTGCAGGGGCGTACTGAAGCTTTCTTT. Translated, it gives CASSLLQGRTEAFF.

V gene TRBV12-3 or TRBV12-4 combines with J gene TRBJ2-5; D call uncertain. V was clipped by 7 bases and J by 5 bases, with 14 bases between them. CDR3 size: 13 residues. The CDR3 bases are TGTGCCAGCACCCAGGCCCAAAGGGAGACCCAGTACTTC. The encoded protein is CASTQAQRETQYF.

The chain has TRBV7-9 and TRBJ2-7; the D is unclear. Deletions cut 2 bases from V and 2 bases from J, with 7 bases between. This CDR3 spans 13 amino acids. The V gene's germline CDR1 is SEHNR and CDR2 FQNEAQ (reference sequence). The CDR3: CASSLLLAYEQYF. CDR3 DNA sequence: TGTGCCAGCAGCTTATTGCTCGCCTACGAGCAGTACTTC.

This sequence joins TRBV11-3 and TRBJ2-7, with D possibly called TRBD1 or TRBD2 (6 bases each). V was trimmed by 1 base and J by 2 bases, leaving 15 bases between them. Germline CDR1 and CDR2: SGHNT and YENEEA. This CDR3 has 16 residues. CDR3 coding DNA: TGTGCCAGCAGCTTAGGAGGGGGGCAGAGAGCCTACGAGCAGTACTTC. Encoded protein: CASSLGGGQRAYEQYF.

J is TRBJ1-1 and V is TRBV6-5; D call uncertain. The CDR3 sequence is 16 residues long. Trimming removed 2 bases from V and 3 bases from J, with 16 bases in between. From germline, CDR1 is MNHEY and CDR2 SVGAGI. The CDR3 DNA sequence: TGTGCCAGCAGTTACCTTAAAGGGTCGTCTTACACTGAAGCTTTCTTT. It is translated as CASSYLKGSSYTEAFF.

The chain joins TRBV30 to TRBJ2-5, with 8 bases lining up with TRBD1. The CDR3 totals 13 residues. Trimming cost V 4 bases and J 5 bases; bases outside gene matches: 6. Germline V gene lookup returns CDR1 GTSNPN and CDR2 SVGIG (reference sequence). CDR3 protein: CAWKNQGAETQYF. The CDR3 region has the DNA TGTGCCTGGAAAAACCAGGGGGCCGAGACCCAGTACTTC. Combining the CDR3 with reference TRBV30 and TRBJ2-5 gives the whole variable domain SQTIHQWPATLVQPVGSPLSLECTVEGTSNPNLYWYRQAAGRGLQLLFYSVGIGQISSEVPQNLSASRPQDRQFILSSKKLLLSDSGFYLCAWKNQGAETQYFGPGTRLLVL.

The chain is built from TRBV24-1 and TRBJ1-2; tentatively, D is TRBD1 (5 bases). Deletions cut 9 bases from V and 3 bases from J, with 10 bases between. Germline CDR1 is KGHDR and CDR2 is SFDVKD. This CDR3 has 12 amino acids. The CDR3 DNA is TGTGCCACCGCGGGGGGGGACTATGGCTACACCTTC. Its protein product is CATAGGDYGYTF.

Written as DNA, the CDR3 is TGCAGCTCCTCCCGGGGGGCTGAGGAGACCCAGTACTTC. Encoded protein: CSSSRGAEETQYF. The chain has TRBV29-1 and TRBJ2-5, with D perhaps TRBD2 (7 bases). Germline V gene sequence: CDR1 SQVTM, CDR2 ANQGSEA. The CDR3 contains 13 residues. Deletions cut 8 bases from V and 5 bases from J, with 18 bases between.

This clone was observed a handful of times. V gene TRBV10-2 combines with J gene TRBJ2-6; the match to TRBD1 covers 7 bases. Germline V gene lookup returns CDR1 WSHSY and CDR2 SAAADI. The V segment lost 6 bases and the J segment 0 bases; nucleotides outside the gene matches: 11. The CDR3 sequence is 18 residues long. The CDR3 bases are TGCGCCAGCAGCGGGGTCCCGGGACAGAGCTCTGGGGCCAACGTCCTGACTTTC. This sequence encodes CASSGVPGQSSGANVLTF.

The chain couples TRBV5-1 to TRBJ1-1; TRBD1 is a possible D gene (5 bases). The CDR3 sequence is 13 residues long. V was shortened by 5 bases and J by 0 bases, with 8 bases between the two germline ends. In germline, CDR1 is SGHRS, CDR2 YFSETQ. CDR3 nucleotide sequence: TGCGCCAGCAGTGGGGGGGTGAACACTGAAGCTTTCTTT. Translation gives CASSGGVNTEAFF.

This chain connects TRBV5-5 to TRBJ2-5; maybe TRBD1 (5 bases). V dropped 0 bases and J dropped 2 bases, with 11 bases sitting between them. The CDR3 has 15 residues. Germline V gene lookup returns CDR1 SGHKS and CDR2 YYEKEE (reference sequence). The CDR3 here is CASSLAVGAQETQYF. The CDR3 DNA sequence: TGTGCCAGCAGCTTGGCGGTAGGGGCTCAAGAGACCCAGTACTTC.

The chain employs TRBV5-6 and TRBJ2-3, with D possibly TRBD1 on 5 matching bases. V lost 4 bases, J lost 2 bases, and 17 bases lay in between. Germline V gives CDR1 SGHDT, CDR2 YYEEEE. The CDR3 extends over 16 amino acids. CDR3 loop: CASSPPPQGNTDTQYF. DNA for the CDR3: TGTGCCAGCAGCCCACCACCTCAGGGAAACACAGATACGCAGTATTTT.

The rearrangement uses TRBV3-1 (or the pseudogene TRBV3-2) and TRBJ2-7; D may be TRBD1 or TRBD2 (6 bases each). Germline-derived CDR1 and CDR2 are LGHDT and YNNKEL (reference sequence). Trimming removed 1 base from V and 0 bases from J, with 7 bases in between. The CDR3 is 14 amino acids. The CDR3 DNA reads as TGTGCCAGCAGCCAAGCGGGGGCCTCCTACGAGCAGTACTTC. Its translation: CASSQAGASYEQYF.

V gene TRBV6-6 combines with J gene TRBJ1-1; 7 bases are shared with TRBD1. V trimming: 7 bases; J trimming: 4 bases; junction bases outside the gene matches: 6. CDR1 is MNHNY and CDR2 is SVGAGI in the germline V gene (reference sequence). The CDR3 has 13 residues. CDR3 sequence reads: CASTKTGTTEAFF. The CDR3 nucleotides are TGTGCCAGCACCAAGACAGGGACCACTGAAGCTTTCTTT.

V usage is TRBV5-1 and J usage is TRBJ2-5; 11 nucleotides align to TRBD1. Trimming cost V 4 bases and J 5 bases; bases outside gene matches: 10. Germline V lookup: CDR1 SGHRS, CDR2 YFSETQ. This CDR3 comprises 16 residues. Written as DNA, the CDR3 is TGCGCCAGCAGCCGCCTTGGAGGGACAGGGGGGGAGACCCAGTACTTC. Its protein product is CASSRLGGTGGETQYF.

The chain is built from TRBV24-1 and TRBJ1-2; 7 bases are a match to TRBD1. The V and J ends lost 2 bases and 6 bases, in that order; junction bases with no gene match: 5. CDR3 length: 14 amino acids. Germline-derived CDR1 and CDR2 are KGHDR and SFDVKD. The CDR3 loop reads CATSDSGTADGYTF. The CDR3 DNA reads TGTGCCACCAGTGATTCCGGGACAGCGGATGGCTACACCTTC.

This chain uses TRBV11-2 with TRBJ1-5; no reliable D call. The germline V gene has CDR1 SGHAT and CDR2 FQNNGV. CDR3 length: 14 residues. The germline V and J ends were trimmed by 1 base and 5 bases, with 9 bases remaining between them. CDR3 amino acids: CASSLVRGYQPQHF. The CDR3 nucleotides read TGTGCCAGCAGCTTAGTCCGGGGATATCAGCCCCAGCATTTT.

The J gene is TRBJ1-1, the V gene TRBV6-5, with a tentative D call TRBD1 (6 bases). Germline values: CDR1 MNHEY, CDR2 SVGAGI. V lost 2 bases and J 8 bases, leaving 9 bases between the germline ends. This CDR3 spans 12 amino acids. Here the CDR3 reads CASSYGGAEAFF. For the CDR3, the DNA is TGTGCCAGCAGTTACGGGGGCGCAGAAGCTTTCTTT.

This sequence joins TRBV14 and TRBJ1-1; D is unresolved. Trimming removed 5 bases from V and 4 bases from J, with 14 bases in between. Germline V gene sequence: CDR1 SGHDN, CDR2 FVKESK. The CDR3 contains 14 residues. The CDR3 coding sequence is TGTGCCAGCAGCTATCAACACGGAAGCACTGAAGCTTTCTTT. This encodes CASSYQHGSTEAFF.

The V gene is TRBV29-1, the J gene TRBJ1-1; TRBD1 agrees at 7 bases. Germline V gene sequence: CDR1 SQVTM, CDR2 ANQGSEA. The CDR3 length is 12 residues. V was clipped by 8 bases and J by 3 bases; unmatched bases: 6. The CDR3 is CSSGGGDTEAFF. The CDR3 DNA follows: TGCAGCAGCGGAGGGGGCGACACTGAAGCTTTCTTT. The variable domain in full, with the rest retrieved from reference TRBV29-1 and TRBJ1-1, is SAVISQKPSRDICQRGTSLTIQCQVDSQVTMMFWYRQQPGQSLTLIATANQGSEATYESGFVIDKFPISRPNLTFSTLTVSNMSPEDSSIYLCSSGGGDTEAFFGQGTRLTVV.

The chain recombines TRBV25-1 with TRBJ1-4; TRBD1 matches 10 bases. The CDR3 runs to 15 residues. Germline V lookup: CDR1 MGHDK, CDR2 SYGVNS. Losses at the gene ends were 6 bases for V and 8 bases for J; bases not matched to a gene: 9. The CDR3 loop is CASSPTTGGREKLFF. CDR3 nucleotide sequence: TGTGCCAGCAGCCCCACGACAGGGGGCAGGGAAAAACTGTTTTTT.

The chain joins TRBV6-1 to TRBJ1-2, with D perhaps TRBD1 (5 bases). Germline CDR1 reads MNHNS; CDR2 reads SASEGT. V was trimmed by 4 bases and J by 3 bases, leaving 18 bases between them. This CDR3 spans 16 amino acids. The CDR3 sequence is CASSATWGISDYGYTF. For the CDR3, the DNA is TGTGCCAGCAGTGCCACTTGGGGGATTAGTGACTATGGCTACACCTTC.

This clone appeared a few times. The V and J genes are TRBV7-3 and TRBJ2-1; the match to TRBD2 covers 7 bases. Trimming cost V 4 bases and J 0 bases; bases outside gene matches: 9. The germline V gene encodes CDR1 SGHTA and CDR2 FQGTGA. The CDR3 length is 17 residues. DNA for the CDR3: TGTGCCAGCAGCTCATCGAGCGGGGTTAGCTCCTACAATGAGCAGTTCTTC. Residues: CASSSSSGVSSYNEQFF.

The chain combines TRBV5-6 with TRBJ2-2, with TRBD2 identical over 7 bases. The germline CDR1 and CDR2 sequences are SGHDT and YYEEEE. The J segment lost 2 bases and the V segment lost 0 bases, leaving 7 bases of the junction unmatched. The CDR3 has 17 amino acids. The chain's CDR3 is CASSLVAGTINTGELFF. Written as DNA, the CDR3 is TGTGCCAGCAGCTTGGTGGCGGGGACTATAAACACCGGGGAGCTGTTTTTT.

This chain joins TRBV4-1 and TRBJ1-1; no reliable D call. This CDR3 spans 14 amino acids. V was shortened by 3 bases and J by 3 bases, with 11 bases between the two germline ends. In germline, CDR1 is MGHRA, CDR2 YSYEKL. The CDR3, as DNA: TGCGCCAGCAGCCAGCTACGATCGGACACTGAAGCTTTCTTT. This translates into CASSQLRSDTEAFF.

The chain has TRBV6-1 and TRBJ1-6; unclear D gene. Trimming removed 3 bases from V and 8 bases from J, with 8 bases in between. Per the germline V gene, CDR1 is MNHNS and CDR2 is SASEGT. This CDR3 has 13 amino acids. The CDR3 loop reads CASSDRIHSPLHF. The CDR3 DNA reads TGTGCCAGCAGTGACAGGATCCATTCACCCCTCCACTTT.

V gene TRBV15 combines with J gene TRBJ1-5, with 8 bases fitting TRBD1. Germline-derived CDR1 and CDR2 are LNHNV and YYDKDF (reference sequence). This CDR3 region has 16 residues. Trimming at V came to 1 base and at J to 2 bases, leaving 4 bases not matched to a gene. The CDR3, as DNA: TGTGCCACCAGCAGAGTCGAGGACAGGGGCAATCAGCCCCAGCATTTT. Amino acid sequence: CATSRVEDRGNQPQHF.

The chain carries TRBV3-1 (or the pseudogene TRBV3-2) and TRBJ2-5; 15 nucleotides agree with TRBD2. Trimming removed 4 bases from V and 9 bases from J; junction bases left unmatched: 3. Germline CDR1 reads LGHDT; CDR2 reads YNNKEL (reference sequence). This CDR3 is built from 14 residues. The CDR3 protein is CASSPRTSGGAQYF. The CDR3 bases are TGTGCCAGCAGCCCACGGACTAGCGGGGGGGCCCAGTACTTC.